The 11 T cell receptor beta chains reported below all come from one sample, sequenced in a study of T cells after yellow fever vaccination. TCRdb passed the 5' RACE reads through MiXCR, listing each CDR3 protein once. Among about 340,000 distinct CDR3 sequences listed, over 8% were seen once. The sequencing here drew on PBMCs, taken on the day of the first yellow fever vaccination. The origin of the receptors is a man between 18 and 29 years old who received the YFV17D yellow fever vaccine.

V usage is TRBV19 and J usage is TRBJ2-7, with D possibly matching TRBD2 (7 bases). The germline V gene has CDR1 LNHDA and CDR2 SQIVND (reference sequence). V was clipped by 5 bases and J by 5 bases, with 19 bases between them. This CDR3 has 15 residues. DNA of the CDR3: TGTGCCAGTAGTGCTCTCGAGGGGGGGTCGCACGAGCAGTACTTC. It encodes CASSALEGGSHEQYF.

V and J are TRBV5-1 and TRBJ2-7; 9 positions agree with TRBD1. Germline V CDR1 and CDR2: SGHRS, YFSETQ. The CDR3 is made up of 13 amino acids. J lost 2 bases, V lost 5 bases, and 2 bases had no gene match. The CDR3 sequence is CASRRTGAYEQYF. Written as DNA, the CDR3 is TGCGCCAGCAGGCGGACAGGGGCCTACGAGCAGTACTTC.

Many counts were recorded for this clonotype. The chain is built from TRBV7-3 and TRBJ2-3; D perhaps matches TRBD2 (6 bases). Trimming took off 5 bases at V and 4 bases at J, with 13 bases between the two ends. CDR1 and CDR2 (germline): SGHTA, FQGTGA. This CDR3 has 14 residues. The CDR3 nucleotides read TGTGCCAGCAGCCCCTTTGCGGGGTCAGATACGCAGTATTTT. Translating it yields CASSPFAGSDTQYF. The full variable domain, rest sourced from reference TRBV7-3 and TRBJ2-3, is GAGVSQTPSNKVTEKGKYVELRCDPISGHTALYWYRQSLGQGPEFLIYFQGTGAADDSGLPNDRFFAVRPEGSVSTLKIQRTERGDSAVYLCASSPFAGSDTQYFGPGTRLTVL.

The chain couples TRBV20-1 to TRBJ2-1; TRBD1 is a possible D gene (5 bases). The CDR3 spans 11 residues. V lost 5 bases and J lost 9, with 11 bases in between. CDR1 and CDR2 from the germline V gene are DFQATT and SNEGSKA (reference sequence). The CDR3, as DNA: TGCAGTGCTGACAGTTTCTTTGAGCAGTTCTTC. The encoded protein is CSADSFFEQFF.

The rearrangement joins TRBV15 to TRBJ2-7; TRBD1 matches at 7 bases. The CDR3 sequence is 15 residues long. J gave up 0 bases and V 3 bases, and 5 bases lay outside the gene matches. From germline, CDR1 is LNHNV and CDR2 YYDKDF (reference sequence). DNA for the CDR3: TGTGCCACCAGCAGGGGAGACAGGGTCTCCTACGAGCAGTACTTC. It is translated as CATSRGDRVSYEQYF.

This clonotype was seen ten or more times. The J gene is TRBJ1-6, the V gene TRBV5-1; 7 nucleotides align to TRBD1. Germline V gives CDR1 SGHRS, CDR2 YFSETQ. Trimming removed 5 bases from V and 5 bases from J; junction bases left unmatched: 4. The CDR3 contains 14 residues. This CDR3 reads CASSRDSNNSPLHF. The CDR3 region has the DNA TGCGCCAGCAGTCGGGACAGCAATAATTCACCCCTCCACTTT.

This clonotype was seen a few times. The chain employs TRBV6-1 and TRBJ1-2; D unresolved. Germline assignment: CDR1 MNHNS and CDR2 SASEGT. CDR3 length equals 16 residues. V shed 1 base and J shed 5 bases, with 17 bases lying between them. The CDR3 loop is CASSEGGWPPRYGYTF. DNA of the CDR3: TGTGCCAGCAGTGAAGGCGGTTGGCCCCCGCGGTATGGCTACACCTTC.

The sample holds a few counts of this clonotype. The V gene is TRBV10-2, the J gene TRBJ1-6, with TRBD1 matching 8 bases. Trimming at V came to 6 bases and at J to 8 bases, leaving 9 bases not matched to a gene. CDR3 length: 15 residues. Per the germline V gene, CDR1 is WSHSY and CDR2 is SAAADI. This CDR3 is CASRATTGGDSPLHF. The CDR3 DNA follows: TGCGCCAGCAGAGCTACTACAGGGGGAGATTCACCCCTCCACTTT.

At least ten counts were recorded for this clonotype. The chain combines TRBV7-2 with TRBJ2-1, with a weak D call TRBD1 (6 bases). The V gene lost 3 bases and the J gene lost 1 base, with 10 bases spanning the gap. Germline V gene sequence: CDR1 SGHTA, CDR2 FQGNSA. The CDR3 totals 15 residues. The CDR3 reads CASSLGAQSYNEQFF. The CDR3, as DNA: TGTGCCAGCAGCTTGGGGGCTCAATCCTACAATGAGCAGTTCTTC. Full variable domain (missing parts from reference TRBV7-2 and TRBJ2-1): GAGVSQSPSNKVTEKGKDVELRCDPISGHTALYWYRQSLGQGLEFLIYFQGNSAPDKSGLPSDRFSAERTGGSVSTLTIQRTQQEDSAVYLCASSLGAQSYNEQFFGPGTRLTVL.

Only a few counts were recorded for this clonotype. J is TRBJ2-7 and V is TRBV4-3; D may correspond to TRBD1 or TRBD2 (5 bases each). The V gene lost 0 bases and the J gene lost 3 bases, with 12 bases spanning the gap. Germline assignment: CDR1 LGHNA and CDR2 YSLEER. The CDR3 covers 15 residues. This chain's CDR3 is CASSQEWRGVYEQYF. The DNA of the CDR3 is TGCGCCAGCAGCCAAGAATGGAGAGGGGTCTACGAGCAGTACTTC.

This chain uses TRBV7-2 with TRBJ2-5; D uncertain. The CDR3 extends over 15 amino acids. The germline V gene encodes CDR1 SGHTA and CDR2 FQGNSA. Trimming left V 1 base short and J 5 bases short, with 14 bases between. CDR3 DNA sequence: TGTGCCAGCAGCTTAGTGTCTGGGGTTGGTGAGACCCAGTACTTC. It specifies CASSLVSGVGETQYF.